What follows is one T cell receptor (beta chain) and its context. The data are from a study of T cell changes during pregnancy in multiple sclerosis. The CDR3 is 14 amino acids. J was trimmed by 6 bases and V by 8 bases; bases with no gene match: 12. From germline, CDR1 is WSHSY and CDR2 SAAADI. Assay: immunoSEQ multiplex PCR; the TCRdb copy retains only in-frame clones and omits some. The sample contains approximately 30,000 clones, 80% to 90% of which appear only once. The receptor was derived from a female donor with multiple sclerosis, enrolled in a pregnancy study. This chain connects TRBV10-2 to TRBJ2-7, with 8 positions matching TRBD1. The starting material was CD8+ T cells from peripheral blood mononuclear cells, obtained in the first trimester of pregnancy. The CDR3 DNA sequence: TGCGCCAGCCTTACGACAGGGGAATCTAGCGAGCAGTACTTC. Residues: CASLTTGESSEQYF.